The 8 T cell receptor beta chains given below trace back to one sample, sequenced in a study of monozygotic twins with cystic fibrosis. This table comes from immunoSEQ multiplex PCR, and its TCRdb copy is limited to in-frame clones, with some not included. The sample holds around 27,000 clones, about nine tenths seen once. Sequenced input: blood. These receptors all come from a girl aged 2-15 years with cystic fibrosis.

The J gene is TRBJ2-5, the V gene TRBV7-6; D is undetermined. The CDR3 contains 15 residues. CDR1 and CDR2 from the germline V gene are SGHVS and FNYEAQ. The V gene lost 1 base and the J gene lost 5 bases, with 14 bases spanning the gap. The CDR3 DNA sequence: TGTGCCAGCAGCTTAGAGTCTTGGGCATGGGAGACCCAGTACTTC. Translated, it gives CASSLESWAWETQYF.

The V call is TRBV4-1, the J call TRBJ2-7; 8 bases fit TRBD1. The V segment lost 5 bases and the J segment 0 bases; nucleotides outside the gene matches: 6. CDR3 size: 15 residues. Per germline, CDR1 MGHRA and CDR2 YSYEKL. Here the CDR3 reads CASSTPGQVSYEQYF. The CDR3 nucleotides read TGCGCCAGCAGCACGCCGGGACAGGTCTCCTACGAGCAGTACTTC.

The gene calls are TRBV6-5 and TRBJ1-6, with TRBD1 matching over 10 bases. Germline V CDR1 and CDR2: MNHEY, SVGAGI. The CDR3 is 14 residues long. The V segment lost 6 bases and the J segment 9 bases; nucleotides outside the gene matches: 5. This CDR3 reads CASRTDRGSSPLHF. The CDR3 bases are TGTGCCAGCAGGACGGACAGGGGGAGTTCACCCCTCCACTTT.

Only one count was recorded for this clone. This chain uses TRBV6-5 with TRBJ1-1; no definite D call. The germline V gene encodes CDR1 MNHEY and CDR2 SVGAGI. The CDR3 is 12 amino acids. V dropped 6 bases and J dropped 1 base, with 6 bases sitting between them. DNA for the CDR3: TGTGCCAGCAGATCACAGAACACTGAAGCTTTCTTT. Translating gives CASRSQNTEAFF.

The rearrangement uses TRBV11-1 and TRBJ1-1, with D maybe TRBD1 (6 bases). The ends were cut back, 5 bases at V and 11 bases at J, with 18 bases in the middle. Germline CDR1 is SGHAT and CDR2 is FQDESV (reference sequence). The CDR3 sequence is 13 residues long. Written as DNA, the CDR3 is TGTGCCAGCAGCCAACGGACAGAGTGGACGGCTTTCTTT. Translation gives CASSQRTEWTAFF.

V is TRBV5-4 and J is TRBJ2-5; 7 bases agree with TRBD1. The J segment lost 4 bases and the V segment lost 1 base, leaving 7 bases of the junction unmatched. CDR3 length: 15 residues. In germline, CDR1 is SGHNT, CDR2 YYREEE (reference sequence). The CDR3 here is CASSLLRGRRETQYF. The CDR3 coding sequence is TGTGCCAGCAGCTTGTTGAGGGGGCGCCGAGAGACCCAGTACTTC.

J is TRBJ2-3 and V is TRBV4-3; 7 bases fit TRBD1. Trimming took 1 base from V and 4 from J; bases not matched to a gene: 5. Per the germline V gene, CDR1 is LGHNA and CDR2 is YSLEER. The CDR3 has 15 amino acids. The CDR3 bases are TGCGCCAGCAGCCAAGGACAGGGCGCCGCAGATACGCAGTATTTT. Translated, it gives CASSQGQGAADTQYF.

The rearrangement links TRBV29-1 to TRBJ1-6, with a possible D match to TRBD1 (5 bases). The V and J ends lost 4 bases and 5 bases respectively, with 18 bases between them. CDR3 length equals 16 residues. Germline lookup yields CDR1 SQVTM and CDR2 ANQGSEA. The DNA for the CDR3 is TGCAGCGTTGCCCACCCACCTCCGGGACATAATTCACCCCTCCACTTT. Protein: CSVAHPPPGHNSPLHF.